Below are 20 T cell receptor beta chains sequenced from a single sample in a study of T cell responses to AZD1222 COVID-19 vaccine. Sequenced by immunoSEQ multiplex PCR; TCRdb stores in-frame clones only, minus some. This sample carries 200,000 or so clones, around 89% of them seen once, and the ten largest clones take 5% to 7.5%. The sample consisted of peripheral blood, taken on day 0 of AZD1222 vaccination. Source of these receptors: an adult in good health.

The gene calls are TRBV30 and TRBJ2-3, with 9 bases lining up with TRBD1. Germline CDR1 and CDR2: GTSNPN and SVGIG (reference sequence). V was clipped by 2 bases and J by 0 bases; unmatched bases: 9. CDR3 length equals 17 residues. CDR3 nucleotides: TGTGCCTGGAGTACTGGACAGGGGTTCCCTAGCACAGATACGCAGTATTTT. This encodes CAWSTGQGFPSTDTQYF.

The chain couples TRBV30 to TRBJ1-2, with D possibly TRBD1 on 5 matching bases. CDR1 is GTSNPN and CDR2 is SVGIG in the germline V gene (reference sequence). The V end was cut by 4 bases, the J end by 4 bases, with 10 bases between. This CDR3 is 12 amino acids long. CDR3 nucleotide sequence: TGTGCCTGGAACATCGACAGCTATGGCTACACCTTC. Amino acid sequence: CAWNIDSYGYTF.

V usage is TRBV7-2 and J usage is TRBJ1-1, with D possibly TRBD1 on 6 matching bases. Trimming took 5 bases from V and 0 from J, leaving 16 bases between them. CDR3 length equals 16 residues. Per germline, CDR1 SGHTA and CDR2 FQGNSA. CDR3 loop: CASSATGQKMNTEAFF. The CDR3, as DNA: TGTGCCAGCAGCGCGACTGGACAGAAAATGAACACTGAAGCTTTCTTT.

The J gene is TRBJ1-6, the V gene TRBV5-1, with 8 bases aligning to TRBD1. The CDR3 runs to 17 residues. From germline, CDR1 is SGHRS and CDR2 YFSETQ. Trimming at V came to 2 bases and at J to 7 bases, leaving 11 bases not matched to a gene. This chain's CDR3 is CASSFSPGQVLNSPLHF. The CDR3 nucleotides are TGCGCCAGCAGCTTTAGTCCGGGACAGGTGTTAAATTCACCCCTCCACTTT.

This chain's CDR3 is CASSLGQDPGNYGYTF. The CDR3 nucleotides read TGTGCCAGCTCACTCGGACAGGACCCCGGGAACTATGGCTACACCTTC. The chain uses TRBV18 and TRBJ1-2; 7 positions agree with TRBD1. The CDR3 spans 16 residues. The J segment lost 2 bases and the V segment lost 4 bases, leaving 10 bases of the junction unmatched. Germline CDR1 reads KGHSH; CDR2 reads LQKENI. Full variable domain (rest looked up from reference TRBV18 and TRBJ1-2): NAGVMQNPRHLVRRRGQEARLRCSPMKGHSHVYWYRQLPEEGLKFMVYLQKENIIDESGMPKERFSAEFPKEGPSILRIQQVVRGDSAAYFCASSLGQDPGNYGYTFGSGTRLTVV.

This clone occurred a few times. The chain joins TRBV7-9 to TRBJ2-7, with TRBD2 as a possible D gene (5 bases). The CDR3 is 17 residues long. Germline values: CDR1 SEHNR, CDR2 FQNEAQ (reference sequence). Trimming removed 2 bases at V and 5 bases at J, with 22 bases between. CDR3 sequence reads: CASSLYQQFSSGNEQYF. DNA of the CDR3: TGTGCCAGCAGCTTATATCAGCAGTTCTCCAGCGGAAACGAGCAGTACTTC.

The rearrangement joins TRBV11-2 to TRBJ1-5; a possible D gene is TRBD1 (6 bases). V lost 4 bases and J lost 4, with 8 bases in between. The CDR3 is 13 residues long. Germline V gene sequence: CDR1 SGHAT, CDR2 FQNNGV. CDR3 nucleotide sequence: TGTGCCAGCAGCTCGGACAGAAATCAGCCCCAGCATTTT. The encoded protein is CASSSDRNQPQHF.

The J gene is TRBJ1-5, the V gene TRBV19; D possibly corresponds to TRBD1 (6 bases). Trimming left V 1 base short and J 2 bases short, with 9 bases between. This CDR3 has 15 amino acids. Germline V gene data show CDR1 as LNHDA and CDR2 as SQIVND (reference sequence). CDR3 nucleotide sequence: TGTGCCAGTAGTATAGGGGGGGGGCGCAATCAGCCCCAGCATTTT. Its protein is CASSIGGGRNQPQHF. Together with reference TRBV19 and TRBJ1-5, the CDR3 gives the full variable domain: DGGITQSPKYLFRKEGQNVTLSCEQNLNHDAMYWYRQDPGQGLRLIYYSQIVNDFQKGDIAEGYSVSREKKESFPLTVTSAQKNPTAFYLCASSIGGGRNQPQHFGDGTRLSIL.

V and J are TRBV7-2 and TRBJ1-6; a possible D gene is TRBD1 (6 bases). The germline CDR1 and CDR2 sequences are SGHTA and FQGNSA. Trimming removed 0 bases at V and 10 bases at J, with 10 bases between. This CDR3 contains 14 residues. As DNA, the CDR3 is TGTGCCAGCAGCTTAGCGGGGGCTGGGTCACCCCTCCACTTT. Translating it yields CASSLAGAGSPLHF.

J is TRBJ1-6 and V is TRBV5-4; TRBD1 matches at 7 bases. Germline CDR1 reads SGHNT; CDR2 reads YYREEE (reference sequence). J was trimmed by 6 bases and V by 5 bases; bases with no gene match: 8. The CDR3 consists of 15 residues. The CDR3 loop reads CASSTFPGGNSPLHF. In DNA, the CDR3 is TGTGCCAGCAGTACATTCCCAGGGGGTAATTCACCCCTCCACTTT.

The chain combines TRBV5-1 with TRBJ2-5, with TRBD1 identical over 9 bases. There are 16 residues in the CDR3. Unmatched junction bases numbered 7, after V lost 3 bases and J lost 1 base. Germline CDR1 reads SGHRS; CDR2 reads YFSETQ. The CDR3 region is CASSWRPGQGQETQYF. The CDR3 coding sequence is TGCGCCAGCAGCTGGAGACCGGGACAGGGCCAAGAGACCCAGTACTTC.

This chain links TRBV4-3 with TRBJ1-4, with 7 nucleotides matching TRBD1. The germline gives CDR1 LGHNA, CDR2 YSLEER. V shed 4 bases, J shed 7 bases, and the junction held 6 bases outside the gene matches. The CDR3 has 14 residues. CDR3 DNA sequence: TGCGCCAGCAGCCCAGGACAGGCGATTGAAAAACTGTTTTTT. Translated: CASSPGQAIEKLFF.

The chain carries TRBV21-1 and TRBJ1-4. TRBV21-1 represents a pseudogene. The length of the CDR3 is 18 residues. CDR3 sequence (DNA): TGTGCCAGCAGCATCCAGAGAACTCGGGTAGGCACTAATGAAAAACTGTTTTTT. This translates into CASSIQRTRVGTNEKLFF.

The CDR3 protein is CASKSGQAGTDTQYF. Here the CDR3 DNA reads TGTGCCAGCAAATCTGGACAGGCTGGCACAGATACGCAGTATTTT. This rearrangement joins TRBV28 to TRBJ2-3; 7 nucleotides line up with TRBD1. V shed 7 bases and J 1 base; nucleotides not matched to a gene: 8. The CDR3 is made up of 15 amino acids. CDR1 is MDHEN, CDR2 SYDVKM, per germline.

The CDR3 DNA follows: TGTGCCAGCAGACGCCCAGGCGTGGGCTACACCTTC. It codes for CASRRPGVGYTF. The genes are TRBV27 and TRBJ1-2; D is unclear. Germline values: CDR1 MNHEY, CDR2 SMNVEV (reference sequence). The CDR3 has 12 amino acids. V was cut by 6 bases and J by 8 bases, with 13 bases left in between.

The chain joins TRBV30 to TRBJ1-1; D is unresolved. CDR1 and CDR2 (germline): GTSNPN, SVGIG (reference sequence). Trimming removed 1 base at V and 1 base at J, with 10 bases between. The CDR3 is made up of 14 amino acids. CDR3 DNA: TGTGCCTGGAGTGCGCTGAGCGGGAACACTGAAGCTTTCTTT. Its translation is CAWSALSGNTEAFF.

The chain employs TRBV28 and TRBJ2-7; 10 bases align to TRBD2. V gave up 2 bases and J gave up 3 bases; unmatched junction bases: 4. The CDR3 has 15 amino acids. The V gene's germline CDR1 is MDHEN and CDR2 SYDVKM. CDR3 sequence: CASSLGAGGIYEQYF. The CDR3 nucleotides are TGTGCCAGCAGTTTAGGAGCGGGGGGGATCTACGAGCAGTACTTC. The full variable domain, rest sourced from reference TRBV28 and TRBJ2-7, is DVKVTQSSRYLVKRTGEKVFLECVQDMDHENMFWYRQDPGLGLRLIYFSYDVKMKEKGDIPEGYSVSREKKERFSLILESASTNQTSMYLCASSLGAGGIYEQYFGPGTRLTVT.

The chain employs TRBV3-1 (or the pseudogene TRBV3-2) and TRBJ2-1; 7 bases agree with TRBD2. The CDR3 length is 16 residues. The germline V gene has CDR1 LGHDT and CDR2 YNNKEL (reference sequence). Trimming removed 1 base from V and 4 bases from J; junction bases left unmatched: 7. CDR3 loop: CASSQGGGIGYNEQFF. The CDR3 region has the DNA TGTGCCAGCAGCCAAGGGGGGGGGATTGGTTACAATGAGCAGTTCTTC.

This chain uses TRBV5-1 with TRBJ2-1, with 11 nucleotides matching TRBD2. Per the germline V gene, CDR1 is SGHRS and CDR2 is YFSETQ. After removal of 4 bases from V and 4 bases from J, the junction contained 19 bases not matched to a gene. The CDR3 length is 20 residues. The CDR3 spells CASSLITTLAGGPDYNEQFF. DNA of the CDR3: TGCGCCAGCAGCCTTATTACTACTTTAGCGGGGGGGCCCGATTACAATGAGCAGTTCTTC.

The CDR3 region is CASSLYGYEQYF. CDR3 bases: TGTGCCAGCAGTTTATATGGTTACGAGCAGTACTTC. The gene calls are TRBV28 and TRBJ2-7; D gene uncertain. The germline CDR1 and CDR2 sequences are MDHEN and SYDVKM. The germline V and J ends were trimmed by 1 base and 4 bases, with 5 bases remaining between them. The CDR3 runs to 12 residues.